The present entry profiles one T cell receptor (beta chain) with its context. The data derive from a study of blood T cell repertoires in COVID-19. About the study: The United States, Italy and Spain supplied acute and convalescent COVID-19 samples.

Repertoires were generated with immunoSEQ multiplex PCR, while TCRdb's copy carries only in-frame clones and drops some. The data hold 100,000 to 120,000 clones, with about 90% observed a single time. Trimming shortened V by 5 bases and J by 2 bases, and 10 bases separated the two germline ends. The V gene's germline CDR1 is WNHNN and CDR2 SYGVQD (reference sequence). The CDR3 runs to 13 residues. The specimen was peripheral blood. The chain recombines TRBV10-1 with TRBJ2-7; tentative D call: TRBD1 (6 bases). This sequence was found in a woman in her 50s with acute or convalescent COVID-19. In DNA form, the CDR3 reads TGCGCCAGCAGTCCAGGGGAGCCCTACGAGCAGTACTTC. Residues: CASSPGEPYEQYF.